These T cell receptor beta chains were read from a single sample in a study of blood T cell repertoires in COVID-19. Sequencing was performed with immunoSEQ multiplex PCR; in TCRdb, only in-frame clones are kept and a portion is missing. The data show some 200,000 clones, 88% seen once. The material sequenced was peripheral blood. The receptors here all came from a man in his sixties or seventies with acute or convalescent COVID-19. The CDR3 runs from the conserved cysteine through the conserved F or W. A D gene is named only where the DNA matches it firmly.

D | V | CDR3
TRBD1 | TRBV7-2 | CASRPGQGVWETQYF
. | TRBV19 | CASKHTGNTGELFF
. | TRBV25-1 | CASSEARRGQYQETQYF
TRBD1 | TRBV14 | CASSQPGQGTVEQYF
TRBD1 | TRBV29-1 | CSAGQGNNQPQHF
. | TRBV28 | CASTSGSYNSPLHF
TRBD2 | TRBV19 | CASRGRGTSGSDF
TRBD1 | TRBV6-5 | CASRLTGEATEAFF
. | TRBV6-2/TRBV6-3 | CASSYTQNTEAFF
. | TRBV7-2 | CASSSEGGANPRGYTF
TRBD1 | TRBV19 | CATRDRGHYGYTF
. | TRBV5-8 | CASSGSDEQYF
. | TRBV6-5 | CASRGGAVRTGELFF
TRBD2 | TRBV5-1 | CASSWGTSGRFTGELFF
TRBD1 | TRBV12-5 | CASGLGDRGKETQYF
. | TRBV19 | CASIGTHGSEKLFF
. | TRBV6-6 | CASSYRGNGYTF
TRBD2 | TRBV30 | CAWGALSAGGLNIQYF
. | TRBV28 | CASSSHTSLRAQHF
. | TRBV15 | CATSSLDQPQHF
TRBD1 | TRBV28 | CASRRRQGGYNEQFF
. | TRBV27 | CASSLWSLGGQRAGPSYNEQFF
TRBD1 | TRBV2 | CASSEQGALGSPLHF
TRBD2 | TRBV7-3 | CASSLTGGSTGELFF
. | TRBV29-1 | CSVQSPGSYGYTF
. | TRBV19 | CASTVARGTGELFF
. | TRBV6-2/TRBV6-3 | CASSLQGIAGELFF
. | TRBV5-4 | CASSLETGDEQFF
TRBD1 | TRBV29-1 | CSVDFSDRVFGETQYF
TRBD2 | TRBV14 | CASSQDKTSGYNEQFF
TRBD2 | TRBV9 | CASSDPGLGHNEQFF
TRBD2 | TRBV11-1 | CASSFSGIPYNEQFF
. | TRBV29-1 | CSVERGMSTNEQFF
TRBD1 | TRBV15 | CATGTGLNQPQHF
. | TRBV6-2/TRBV6-3 | CASSYRTVETSTQHF
. | TRBV5-1 | CASSLAGTPSTDTQYF
TRBD1 | TRBV7-9 | CASSSWTGVDYGYTF
TRBD2 | TRBV6-1 | CASSEALGLAGGGEQFF
TRBD1 | TRBV18 | CASSSPGQGSGNTIYF
TRBD1 | TRBV4-1 | CASSPSGDRKETQYF
. | TRBV7-2 | CASSLGSGGSTDTQYF
TRBD2 | TRBV5-4 | CASGLTSDSYEQYF
. | TRBV7-6 | CASSLDLVTSRTGELFF
TRBD2 | TRBV11-3 | CASSLYVAGRSYEQYF
. | TRBV12-3/TRBV12-4 | CASRRQPNTEAFF
. | TRBV19 | CASSLAGDNTEAFF
TRBD1 | TRBV11-2 | CASSLIGTGEKLFF
TRBD2 | TRBV7-3 | CASSSSGTSYNEQFF
TRBD2 | TRBV11-3 | CASSLGASGALDEQFF
. | TRBV24-1 | CATSDGGTSGANVLTF
TRBD1 | TRBV2 | CASRKQGAGETQYF
TRBD1 | TRBV24-1 | CATSVDRGGTDTQYF
TRBD2 | TRBV24-1 | CATSDSGRGNTGELFF
TRBD2 | TRBV9 | CASSARLAGDTDTQYF
. | TRBV5-1 | CASSEGGGDQPQHF
TRBD1 | TRBV4-2 | CASSPRDRGWTEAFF
. | TRBV18 | CASSPNLRSYNEQFF
. | TRBV5-5 | CASSLGPDRDNYGYTF
. | TRBV7-9 | CASSFPTGGSSYEQYF